The 18 T cell receptor beta chains presented below share a single source sample, sequenced in a study of shared clonotypes between healthy human individuals. Some clones are missing from TCRdb's copy, which holds only in-frame ones; the method was immunoSEQ multiplex PCR. The table includes 2.5 million or so clones, approximately 94% detected once. The specimen was naive CD4+ T cells sorted from blood. Subset specified: CD45RA+ positively selected. These TCRs come from a man younger than 35 in good health.

V is TRBV4-3 and J is TRBJ2-1; TRBD2 agrees at 9 bases. The CDR3 runs 17 residues. Germline loops: CDR1 LGHNA, CDR2 YSLEER. Trimming cost V 1 base and J 4 bases; bases outside gene matches: 8. The CDR3 DNA reads TGCGCCAGCAGCCAAGTACCTCGGCTAGCGGGATACAATGAGCAGTTCTTC. It specifies CASSQVPRLAGYNEQFF.

The CDR3 reads CASSKAGGNQPQHF. In DNA, the CDR3 is TGTGCCAGCAGTAAAGCAGGTGGCAATCAGCCCCAGCATTTT. The chain carries TRBV28 and TRBJ1-5; D uncertain. CDR3 length: 14 amino acids. Deletions cut 5 bases from V and 2 bases from J, with 10 bases between. Germline CDR1 is MDHEN and CDR2 is SYDVKM.

This sequence joins TRBV11-2 and TRBJ2-1, with D perhaps matching TRBD2 (6 bases). Germline V gene data show CDR1 as SGHAT and CDR2 as FQNNGV. V lost 1 base, J lost 3 bases, and 19 bases lay in between. The CDR3 runs 18 residues. CDR3 bases: TGTGCCAGCAGCTTAGGCCCTGGACCGCGGGGAATCTACAATGAGCAGTTCTTC. Translation gives CASSLGPGPRGIYNEQFF.

The chain joins TRBV15 to TRBJ2-3; possibly TRBD1 for D (6 bases). The V end was cut by 1 base, the J end by 2 bases, with 19 bases between. This CDR3 has 18 amino acids. The V gene's germline CDR1 is LNHNV and CDR2 YYDKDF (reference sequence). CDR3 DNA: TGTGCCACCAGCAGAGGCCGACAGGAGAGGGTCGCCACAGATACGCAGTATTTT. Translation: CATSRGRQERVATDTQYF.

CDR3 amino acids: CSVDRGRASYNEQFF. The CDR3 coding sequence is TGCAGCGTTGATAGGGGCCGGGCTTCCTACAATGAGCAGTTCTTC. The gene calls are TRBV29-1 and TRBJ2-1, with a possible D match to TRBD1 (5 bases). Germline V gives CDR1 SQVTM, CDR2 ANQGSEA. Trimming left V 3 bases short and J 1 base short, with 13 bases between. This CDR3 region has 15 residues.

This chain connects TRBV5-6 to TRBJ2-1; D is possibly TRBD1 (6 bases). The germline V and J ends were trimmed by 2 bases and 4 bases, with 16 bases remaining between them. CDR1 and CDR2 (germline): SGHDT, YYEEEE. This CDR3 has 16 residues. For the CDR3, the DNA is TGTGCCAGCAGCTTCTTGGACAGCCGGGTATACAATGAGCAGTTCTTC. It is translated as CASSFLDSRVYNEQFF.

The rearrangement joins TRBV11-2 to TRBJ2-7, with unresolved D. The germline V gene encodes CDR1 SGHAT and CDR2 FQNNGV. V was pared by 3 bases and J by 0 bases, with 12 bases between. This CDR3 is 15 amino acids long. The CDR3: CASSFSRGDSYEQYF. The CDR3 DNA reads as TGTGCCAGCAGCTTCTCTCGCGGTGACTCCTACGAGCAGTACTTC.

This clone turned up a few times. Within the sample, other DNA sequences also encode this same CDR3. The rearrangement joins TRBV7-9 to TRBJ1-1; D remains unclear. In germline, CDR1 is SEHNR, CDR2 FQNEAQ (reference sequence). Between the trimmed V and J ends, which lost 1 base and 1 base, there was a span of 7 bases. This CDR3 has 14 amino acids. The CDR3 bases are TGTGCCAGCAGCTTAGGGACGGAGAACACTGAAGCTTTCTTT. Amino acids: CASSLGTENTEAFF.

A word on this clone: Other DNA sequences in the same sample also yield this CDR3. The V and J genes are TRBV2 and TRBJ2-1, with D hard to call. V lost 1 base to trimming and J lost 9 bases, with 13 bases between them. This CDR3 has 14 amino acids. Germline CDR1 is SNHLY and CDR2 is FYNNEI. This CDR3 is CASSEEVTSSEQFF. In nucleotides, the CDR3 is TGTGCCAGCAGTGAAGAAGTGACTTCGAGTGAGCAGTTCTTC.

The CDR3 region is CASSSPQGGNTEAFF. Here the CDR3 DNA reads TGTGCCAGCAGTTCCCCACAGGGAGGGAACACTGAAGCTTTCTTT. The chain carries TRBV6-5 and TRBJ1-1, with D possibly matching TRBD1 (6 bases). This CDR3 has 15 residues. V gave up 4 bases and J gave up 1 base, with 13 bases separating them. CDR1 is MNHEY and CDR2 is SVGAGI in the germline V gene.

The rearrangement uses TRBV19 and TRBJ2-2; 8 bases are a match to TRBD1. The V and J ends lost 7 bases and 5 bases, in that order; junction bases with no gene match: 9. The CDR3 runs to 15 residues. In germline, CDR1 is LNHDA, CDR2 SQIVND (reference sequence). CDR3 region: CASNEPGQGTGELFF. The CDR3 DNA reads as TGTGCCAGTAATGAGCCCGGACAGGGTACCGGGGAGCTGTTTTTT.

The sample holds one count of this clone. This chain joins TRBV6-5 and TRBJ2-2; D remains ambiguous. Germline V gene data show CDR1 as MNHEY and CDR2 as SVGAGI. The CDR3 has 15 amino acids. Trimming removed 2 bases at V and 4 bases at J, with 11 bases between. This CDR3 reads CASSYGVETTGELFF. DNA for the CDR3: TGTGCCAGCAGTTACGGGGTAGAGACCACCGGGGAGCTGTTTTTT.

The chain combines TRBV19 with TRBJ1-5, with a tentative D call TRBD1 (5 bases). CDR1 and CDR2 (germline): LNHDA, SQIVND (reference sequence). Trimming left V 8 bases short and J 7 bases short, with 18 bases between. The CDR3 loop spans 14 amino acids. The chain's CDR3 is CASAIRETGQPQHF. CDR3 coding DNA: TGTGCCAGTGCTATCAGGGAGACTGGCCAGCCCCAGCATTTT.

The V call is TRBV4-1, the J call TRBJ2-1; 9 bases line up with TRBD1. The length of the CDR3 is 14 residues. In germline, CDR1 is MGHRA, CDR2 YSYEKL. V lost 3 bases and J lost 6; bases outside the gene matches: 3. The CDR3, as DNA: TGCGCCAGCAGCCACCCGGGACAGGGCAATGAGCAGTTCTTC. It encodes CASSHPGQGNEQFF.

V and J are TRBV7-3 and TRBJ1-5; D not resolved. Germline values: CDR1 SGHTA, CDR2 FQGTGA. Trimming shortened V by 5 bases and J by 6 bases, and 11 bases separated the two germline ends. The CDR3 runs 13 residues. The chain's CDR3 is CASSQGSGQPQHF. As DNA, the CDR3 is TGTGCCAGCAGCCAAGGATCGGGTCAGCCCCAGCATTTT.

The chain uses TRBV30 and TRBJ1-2; 7 bases agree with TRBD1. The germline V gene has CDR1 GTSNPN and CDR2 SVGIG (reference sequence). The CDR3 consists of 15 residues. The junction had 7 bases not matched to a gene; V was cut back by 3 bases and J by 0 bases. The CDR3 DNA is TGTGCCTGGAGCCAACGACAGGGATCTAACTATGGCTACACCTTC. Translating it yields CAWSQRQGSNYGYTF.

As to this clone: The same CDR3 also results from other DNA sequences found in this sample. This chain links TRBV7-9 with TRBJ1-2; no definite D call. This CDR3 has 12 amino acids. Germline V gene data show CDR1 as SEHNR and CDR2 as FQNEAQ (reference sequence). V was clipped by 1 base and J by 7 bases, with 7 bases between them. The CDR3 reads CASSLGGGGYTF. CDR3 DNA sequence: TGTGCCAGCAGCTTAGGAGGAGGTGGCTACACCTTC. The full variable domain, completed using reference TRBV7-9 and TRBJ1-2, is DTGVSQNPRHKITKRGQNVTFRCDPISEHNRLYWYRQTLGQGPEFLTYFQNEAQLEKSRLLSDRFSAERPKGSFSTLEIQRTEQGDSAMYLCASSLGGGGYTFGSGTRLTVV.

In regard to this clone: The sample holds other DNA sequences that translate to the same CDR3. This sequence joins TRBV9 and TRBJ1-4; D unclear. The ends were cut back, 0 bases at V and 0 bases at J, with 6 bases in the middle. Germline CDR1 is SGDLS and CDR2 is YYNGEE. The CDR3 totals 15 residues. As DNA, the CDR3 is TGTGCCAGCAGCGTAGCAGGTGCAACTAATGAAAAACTGTTTTTT. Amino acid sequence: CASSVAGATNEKLFF.